These 12 T cell receptor beta chains originate from one sample sequenced in a study of shared T cell receptors in the human thymus. This table comes from immunoSEQ multiplex PCR, and its TCRdb copy is limited to in-frame clones, with some not included. Among 700,000 or so clones, approximately 85% were seen once, and the ten largest hold roughly 0.01%. This same sample was also part of a study on human thymus T cells.

The sample was thymocytes. These TCRs come from a girl in the first two years of life with a congenital heart defect.

This chain links TRBV27 with TRBJ1-2; D not certain. Germline V CDR1 and CDR2: MNHEY, SMNVEV (reference sequence). The CDR3 has 14 amino acids. V was pared by 3 bases and J by 0 bases, with 8 bases between. CDR3 bases: TGTGCCAGCAGTTTGTACAGATCTAACTATGGCTACACCTTC. The encoded protein is CASSLYRSNYGYTF.

The rearrangement joins TRBV15 to TRBJ2-1, with 9 bases fitting TRBD1. V lost 1 base, J lost 6 bases, and 7 bases stayed unmatched. Germline CDR1 LNHNV, CDR2 YYDKDF (reference sequence). CDR3 length: 16 amino acids. The CDR3 loop reads CATSRALPGQGNEQFF. The CDR3 coding sequence is TGTGCCACCAGCAGAGCCCTTCCGGGACAGGGCAATGAGCAGTTCTTC.

This sequence joins TRBV9 and TRBJ2-3; TRBD1 matches 7 bases. Germline CDR1 reads SGDLS; CDR2 reads YYNGEE. CDR3 length equals 16 residues. V lost 3 bases and J lost 4; bases outside the gene matches: 11. CDR3 sequence: CASSADRVIGADTQYF. DNA for the CDR3: TGTGCCAGCAGCGCCGACAGGGTCATCGGGGCAGATACGCAGTATTTT.

The rearrangement links TRBV27 to TRBJ1-6; unclear D gene. The CDR3 is 15 amino acids. Germline-derived CDR1 and CDR2 are MNHEY and SMNVEV (reference sequence). Trimming took 3 bases from V and 8 from J, leaving 14 bases between them. CDR3: CASSLWAAKDSPLHF. The CDR3 bases are TGTGCCAGCAGTTTGTGGGCAGCCAAGGATTCACCCCTCCACTTT.

V usage is TRBV6-5 and J usage is TRBJ1-1, with a weak D call TRBD1 (5 bases). CDR1 and CDR2 (germline): MNHEY, SVGAGI. The V end was cut by 5 bases, the J end by 10 bases, with 11 bases between. CDR3 length: 11 residues. CDR3 amino acids: CASSSAGLAFF. The DNA of the CDR3 is TGTGCCAGCAGTAGTGCAGGGTTAGCTTTCTTT.

V usage is TRBV4-2 and J usage is TRBJ2-7; TRBD2 aligns across 9 bases. The V gene end was trimmed by 1 base and the J gene end by 3 bases; junction bases not matched to a gene: 7. The CDR3 totals 16 residues. Per germline, CDR1 LGHNA and CDR2 YNFKEQ. The CDR3 reads CASSQGGLAGNYEQYF. As DNA, the CDR3 is TGTGCCAGCAGCCAAGGGGGACTAGCTGGTAACTACGAGCAGTACTTC.

This chain joins TRBV27 and TRBJ1-5; TRBD1 might be the D (5 bases). This CDR3 region has 16 residues. V gave up 4 bases and J gave up 0 bases, with 13 bases separating them. Germline loops: CDR1 MNHEY, CDR2 SMNVEV (reference sequence). Here the CDR3 reads CASSSDGHLSNQPQHF. CDR3 nucleotide sequence: TGTGCCAGCAGTTCGGACGGACACCTTAGCAATCAGCCCCAGCATTTT.

This chain uses TRBV27 with TRBJ1-4; 8 bases are a match to TRBD1. The J segment lost 3 bases and the V segment lost 5 bases, leaving 8 bases of the junction unmatched. This CDR3 region has 16 residues. Germline assignment: CDR1 MNHEY and CDR2 SMNVEV (reference sequence). The CDR3 region is CASSPQGAMANEKLFF. CDR3 nucleotide sequence: TGTGCCAGCAGTCCGCAGGGGGCGATGGCTAATGAAAAACTGTTTTTT.

This rearrangement joins TRBV6-5 to TRBJ1-2; 7 bases map to TRBD1. V dropped 0 bases and J dropped 4; count of bases not matched to a gene: 2. The V gene's germline CDR1 is MNHEY and CDR2 SVGAGI. This CDR3 spans 14 amino acids. The CDR3 here is CASSYSRDSYGYTF. The CDR3 coding sequence is TGTGCCAGCAGTTACTCGAGGGACAGCTATGGCTACACCTTC.

In its sample, this clone was seen a few times. This chain links TRBV27 with TRBJ2-6; 7 nucleotides agree with TRBD1. With V trimmed by 5 bases and J by 2 bases, 21 bases remained unmatched. CDR1 and CDR2 (germline): MNHEY, SMNVEV (reference sequence). There are 21 residues in the CDR3. This chain's CDR3 is CASSPTPDRNHPLTGANVLTF. The CDR3 region has the DNA TGTGCCAGCAGTCCCACCCCGGACAGGAATCACCCCCTCACTGGGGCCAACGTCCTGACTTTC.

The chain combines TRBV19 with TRBJ1-5; 8 nucleotides line up with TRBD1. Per germline, CDR1 LNHDA and CDR2 SQIVND (reference sequence). Unmatched junction bases numbered 3, after V lost 7 bases and J lost 1 base. The CDR3 totals 14 residues. This CDR3 is CASKGQASNQPQHF. The CDR3 DNA sequence: TGTGCCAGTAAGGGACAGGCAAGCAATCAGCCCCAGCATTTT.

The V and J genes are TRBV9 and TRBJ2-5; the match to TRBD2 covers 8 bases. This CDR3 has 16 amino acids. Germline V gene sequence: CDR1 SGDLS, CDR2 YYNGEE. With 0 bases clipped from V and 1 base from J, the junction kept 5 bases outside the gene matches. CDR3 amino acids: CASSVDTSGLQETQYF. The DNA for the CDR3 is TGTGCCAGCAGCGTAGACACTAGCGGCCTCCAAGAGACCCAGTACTTC.